Here is one T cell receptor beta chain with its context. TCRdb's copy holds only in-frame clones and misses some; the assay was immunoSEQ multiplex PCR. The table includes roughly 100,000 clones, around 87% detected once. Germline assignment: CDR1 SQVTM and CDR2 ANQGSEA. CDR3 size: 16 residues. V shed 5 bases and J shed 0 bases, with 17 bases lying between them. This specimen comes from a study of blood T cell repertoires in COVID-19. For the study at large: Samples came from the United States, Italy and Spain, spanning acute and convalescent COVID-19.

Sequenced sample: peripheral blood. This sequence was found in a woman aged 30 to 39 with acute or convalescent COVID-19. The rearrangement uses TRBV29-1 and TRBJ1-5; D gene ambiguous. The CDR3 loop reads CSVKNRRHHSNQPQHF. CDR3 DNA sequence: TGCAGCGTTAAGAACAGAAGACACCATAGCAATCAGCCCCAGCATTTT. The whole variable domain, remainder taken from reference TRBV29-1 and TRBJ1-5, is SAVISQKPSRDICQRGTSLTIQCQVDSQVTMMFWYRQQPGQSLTLIATANQGSEATYESGFVIDKFPISRPNLTFSTLTVSNMSPEDSSIYLCSVKNRRHHSNQPQHFGDGTRLSIL.